This entry is about one TCR beta chain. Antigen specificity is unknown. The sample is drawn from a study of T cell repertoires in cytomegalovirus infection. In the study overall: Both a matching HLA type and CMV infection were indicated by public TCR beta signatures. The study, taken as a whole, reports: Clonotype analysis showed dominance of the ex vivo response by HLA-C-restricted CMV-specific TCR beta clonotypes. Frequencies of public TCR beta families were cumulated, and this identified carriers of CMV plus the relevant HLA.

The CDR3 spans 15 residues. Trimming removed 6 bases from V and 3 bases from J, with 15 bases in between. Germline-derived CDR1 and CDR2 are MNHGY and SAAAGT. Via MiXCR, TCRdb re-called the reads, giving one row per CDR3 protein. The sample comprises about 530,000 distinct CDR3 sequences, less than 30% of which are singletons, and 13% rests with the top ten. This chain links TRBV6-8 with TRBJ2-1, with D possibly matching TRBD1 (6 bases). The sequence was obtained from a human donor in good health (CMV status not recorded). Some clones in this sample may be carry-over from other donors' samples. Sample: PBMCs. The CDR3 loop reads CASRPYRRGYNEQFF. The CDR3 bases are TGTGCCAGCAGGCCATACCGCAGGGGCTACAATGAGCAGTTCTTC.